Sequencing of this T cell receptor beta chain was carried out in a study of blood T cells in healthy people across ages. Primed by a sample-barcoded 5' primer and a J-beta primer mix, a second PCR proceeded for about 6 to 11 cycles. A template-switch adaptor containing 12 random nucleotides labeled each cDNA molecule. TCRdb analysed the 5' RACE reads with MiXCR anew, one entry per CDR3 protein. In the table there are roughly 1.7 million distinct CDR3 sequences, about 32% of which are singletons. This clonotype was counted between two and nine times. Its matching antigen is unknown. Trimming took 3 bases from V and 9 from J, leaving 14 bases between them. This CDR3 is 13 amino acids long. The study, taken as a whole, reports: Nothing was known about donor CMV status, and this possibly confounded expanded clonotype changes. Per million T cells, TCR beta diversity dropped about linearly as age rose. It was found that TCR beta diversity correlated strongly with the percentage of naive T cells.

J is TRBJ1-1 and V is TRBV12-3 or TRBV12-4, with D unresolved. Sequences were obtained from blood. This receptor was identified in a woman younger than 45 in good health. The CDR3 sequence: CASSFAPPSKAFF. The CDR3 DNA sequence: TGTGCCAGCAGTTTTGCCCCCCCTAGTAAAGCTTTCTTT.